The 22 T cell receptor beta chains presented below share a single source sample, sequenced in a study of blood T cells in healthy people across ages. Together with a sample-barcoded 5' primer, a J-beta primer mix was included in a second PCR lasting about 7 to 11 cycles. A single record per CDR3 protein comes from TCRdb applying MiXCR to the 5' RACE reads. The data hold approximately 800,000 distinct CDR3 sequences, with about 53% observed a single time. Sequencing was carried out using blood. Receptors originate from an elderly man in good health.

This CDR3 reads CASSHRDRGGREQFF. DNA of the CDR3: TGTGCCAGCAGTCACCGGGACAGGGGTGGGCGAGAGCAGTTCTTC. The V and J genes are TRBV6-6 and TRBJ2-1; the match to TRBD1 covers 10 bases. Germline CDR1 and CDR2: MNHNY and SVGAGI (reference sequence). This CDR3 is built from 15 residues. Losses at the gene ends were 5 bases for V and 10 bases for J; bases not matched to a gene: 11.

This clonotype was counted only a few times. The V and J genes are TRBV10-3 and TRBJ2-5, with D possibly TRBD2 on 6 matching bases. This CDR3 region has 13 residues. Trimming stripped 6 bases from V and 1 base from J, with 9 bases between. Germline V gene sequence: CDR1 ENHRY, CDR2 SYGVKD. The CDR3 loop reads CAIRRDSQETQYF. DNA for the CDR3: TGTGCCATCAGGCGGGACTCCCAAGAGACCCAGTACTTC.

The V and J genes are TRBV3-1 and TRBJ2-7; D possibly uses TRBD1 or TRBD2 (5 bases each). The germline V gene has CDR1 LGHDT and CDR2 YNNKEL (reference sequence). The CDR3 has 12 amino acids. V dropped 4 bases and J dropped 12 bases, with 16 bases sitting between them. The CDR3 region has the DNA TGTGCCAGCAGCCCGAGGGGCCTTTCCCCGTACTTC. Amino acid sequence: CASSPRGLSPYF.

This clonotype has a single count. The rearrangement links TRBV20-1 to TRBJ2-4; TRBD2 matches at 9 bases. V dropped 6 bases and J dropped 7; count of bases not matched to a gene: 10. The germline V gene has CDR1 DFQATT and CDR2 SNEGSKA (reference sequence). The length of the CDR3 is 14 residues. The CDR3 DNA follows: TGCAGTGCCGCCGTAACGGCGGGAGGGAACATTCAGTACTTC. Protein: CSAAVTAGGNIQYF.

The rearrangement joins TRBV7-9 to TRBJ2-5, with 7 bases fitting TRBD2. The J call may be in error: the DNA end matches TRBJ2-7 better. CDR3 length: 14 amino acids. The germline CDR1 and CDR2 sequences are SEHNR and FQNEAQ (reference sequence). CDR3 protein: CASSLGEGRGEQYF. The CDR3 nucleotides read TGTGCCAGCAGCTTAGGTGAGGGGAGGGGCGAGCAGTACTTC.

V usage is TRBV6-1 and J usage is TRBJ1-2, with 10 bases that match TRBD1. Germline loops: CDR1 MNHNS, CDR2 SASEGT. This CDR3 is built from 13 residues. J gave up 6 bases and V 6 bases, and 4 bases lay outside the gene matches. The CDR3 nucleotides are TGTGCCAGCAGAGGGACAGGGGAAGATGGCTACACCTTC. It translates to CASRGTGEDGYTF.

This clonotype was picked up a small number of times. The V gene is TRBV20-1, the J gene TRBJ2-7; D perhaps matches TRBD1 (6 bases). Trimming cost V 1 base and J 2 bases, with 12 bases left between them. Germline V lookup: CDR1 DFQATT, CDR2 SNEGSKA (reference sequence). The CDR3 has 14 residues. The CDR3 reads CSARGGGAAYEQYF. CDR3 DNA sequence: TGCAGTGCTAGAGGTGGGGGCGCAGCCTACGAGCAGTACTTC.

This clonotype has a handful of counts. The CDR3 loop reads CASSSSGSYNEQYF. The DNA for the CDR3 is TGTGCCAGCAGTTCGTCGGGATCCTACAATGAGCAGTACTTC. The chain joins TRBV6-6 to TRBJ2-1, with D possibly matching TRBD2 (5 bases). The J call is uncertain, as TRBJ2-7 better fits the DNA end. The CDR3 has 14 amino acids. Germline V gene lookup returns CDR1 MNHNY and CDR2 SVGAGI (reference sequence).

The chain carries TRBV6-1 and TRBJ2-4; D possibly corresponds to TRBD2 (6 bases). V dropped 1 base and J dropped 8 bases, with 6 bases sitting between them. The CDR3 contains 12 residues. Germline loops: CDR1 MNHNS, CDR2 SASEGT. CDR3 sequence (DNA): TGTGCCAGCAGTGAAGGGGGGGACATTCAGTACTTC. It yields the protein CASSEGGDIQYF.

The rearrangement joins TRBV29-1 to TRBJ2-7, with 11 bases lining up with TRBD1. Gene TRBJ2-5 matches the end of the DNA better, so the J call may be wrong. The CDR3 runs 13 residues. Germline-derived CDR1 and CDR2 are SQVTM and ANQGSEA. CDR3 amino acids: CSTRTGGVKTQYF. Here the CDR3 DNA reads TGCAGCACCCGGACAGGGGGCGTTAAGACCCAGTACTTC.

The chain combines TRBV2 with TRBJ2-7; 9 nucleotides agree with TRBD1. CDR1 and CDR2 from the germline V gene are SNHLY and FYNNEI. V trimming: 8 bases; J trimming: 7 bases; junction bases outside the gene matches: 9. The CDR3 runs to 13 residues. The CDR3 bases are TGTGCCAGCGAGGGACAGGGTTCATATGAGCAGTACTTC. Translating gives CASEGQGSYEQYF.

J is TRBJ2-1 and V is TRBV20-1, with TRBD2 matching 7 bases. Gene TRBJ2-7 matches the end of the DNA better, so the J call may be wrong. Germline V gene lookup returns CDR1 DFQATT and CDR2 SNEGSKA (reference sequence). This CDR3 has 13 residues. The CDR3 region is CSAMSGAYNEQYF. As DNA, the CDR3 is TGCAGTGCTATGAGCGGGGCCTACAATGAGCAGTACTTC.

J is TRBJ1-2 and V is TRBV3-1; D might be TRBD1 (5 bases). The CDR3 extends over 13 amino acids. CDR1 is LGHDT, CDR2 YNNKEL, per germline (reference sequence). Between the trimmed V and J ends, which lost 0 bases and 9 bases, there was a span of 11 bases. In nucleotides, the CDR3 is TGTGCCAGCAGCCAAGAGACAGCGTCGCGCTACACCTTC. Translated: CASSQETASRYTF.

The chain is built from TRBV20-1 and TRBJ1-2; maybe TRBD1 (5 bases). CDR1 and CDR2 (germline): DFQATT, SNEGSKA (reference sequence). Trimming cost V 0 bases and J 8 bases, with 13 bases left between them. This CDR3 spans 13 amino acids. The CDR3 DNA follows: TGCAGTGCTAGAGAGGGGCAGAAGGACGGCTACACCTTC. It specifies CSAREGQKDGYTF.

The chain uses TRBV6-6 and TRBJ2-7; TRBD1 might be the D (5 bases). V lost 1 base and J lost 5, with 9 bases in between. The V gene's germline CDR1 is MNHNY and CDR2 SVGAGI (reference sequence). The CDR3 totals 13 residues. This chain's CDR3 is CASSYYRGDEQYF. The CDR3 nucleotides read TGTGCCAGCAGTTACTATAGGGGCGACGAGCAGTACTTC.

This clonotype came up once. Sequence at one end of the junction differs from germline and may be a read error. This chain uses TRBV27 with TRBJ1-6; the D gene is possibly TRBD1 (5 bases). The CDR3 has 15 amino acids. The germline gives CDR1 MNHEY, CDR2 SMNVEV (reference sequence). CDR3 DNA sequence: TGTGTCAGCAGTTTTGAGAGTGCGGGGGAATCACCCCTCCACTTT. Translating it yields CVSSFESAGESPLHF.

This rearrangement joins TRBV12-3 or TRBV12-4 to TRBJ2-5; 8 nucleotides line up with TRBD1. This CDR3 is 15 amino acids long. V shed 4 bases, J shed 10 bases, and the junction held 14 bases outside the gene matches. The CDR3 sequence is CASSWTGPSGRDQYF. As DNA, the CDR3 is TGTGCCAGCAGTTGGACAGGGCCATCGGGAAGGGACCAGTACTTC.

This clonotype was recorded a few times. This chain links TRBV12-3 or TRBV12-4 with TRBJ2-5; 7 bases are a match to TRBD1. This CDR3 has 14 residues. V lost 6 bases to trimming and J lost 4 bases; unmatched junction nucleotides: 8. CDR3 DNA: TGTGCCAGCAGGGTGAGACAGGGTATAGAGACCCAGTACTTC. This sequence encodes CASRVRQGIETQYF.

This clonotype has only a few counts. The chain links TRBV20-1 to TRBJ1-2, with 9 nucleotides matching TRBD1. Germline loops: CDR1 DFQATT, CDR2 SNEGSKA (reference sequence). The CDR3 sequence is 16 residues long. V was clipped by 2 bases and J by 4 bases; unmatched bases: 11. The DNA for the CDR3 is TGCAGTGCTAGACAGCCCGGGACAGGGATTCTCTATGGCTACACCTTC. Translated, it gives CSARQPGTGILYGYTF.

The table lists this clonotype with a few counts. The chain is built from TRBV7-9 and TRBJ1-2, with D possibly matching TRBD1 (5 bases). The CDR3 contains 14 residues. Trimming cost V 5 bases and J 8 bases, with 18 bases left between them. Germline V gene lookup returns CDR1 SEHNR and CDR2 FQNEAQ (reference sequence). In DNA form, the CDR3 reads TGTGCCAGCAGCCAACGACTGGGGGGTTTGGGCTACACCTTC. Translated: CASSQRLGGLGYTF.

J is TRBJ1-1 and V is TRBV9; no clear D gene. This CDR3 is 14 amino acids long. Trimming removed 0 bases at V and 0 bases at J, with 6 bases between. Germline V gives CDR1 SGDLS, CDR2 YYNGEE. CDR3 residues: CASSVVQLNTEAFF. As DNA, the CDR3 is TGTGCCAGCAGCGTAGTACAGCTGAACACTGAAGCTTTCTTT. Using reference TRBV9 and TRBJ1-1 for the parts outside the CDR3, the full variable domain is DSGVTQTPKHLITATGQRVTLRCSPRSGDLSVYWYQQSLDQGLQFLIQYYNGEERAKGNILERFSAQQFPDLHSELNLSSLELGDSALYFCASSVVQLNTEAFFGQGTRLTVV.

In this sample, this clonotype turned up a few times. The chain carries TRBV27 and TRBJ2-1; TRBD1 is a possible D gene (7 bases). V was shortened by 6 bases and J by 9 bases, with 21 bases between the two germline ends. The CDR3 spans 15 residues. Germline V gene sequence: CDR1 MNHEY, CDR2 SMNVEV (reference sequence). CDR3 DNA sequence: TGTGCCAGCAGCCACAGGGGAGGTCTAGGCGGTGAGCAGTTCTTC. This codes for CASSHRGGLGGEQFF.